The rows below give T cell receptor beta chains drawn from one sample of a study of blood T cell repertoires in COVID-19. The data were produced by immunoSEQ multiplex PCR, yet TCRdb's version contains in-frame clones alone and is incomplete. The table includes about 250,000 clones, about 88% detected once. The material sequenced was PBMCs or T cells enriched from blood (not recorded which). These receptor sequences come from a woman aged 50 to 65 who had recovered from COVID-19. The CDR3 runs from the conserved cysteine through the conserved F or W. A D gene is named only where the DNA matches it firmly. Size is omitted from some rows. Given values are once, few, many or a class for expanded clones.

J gene: TRBJ2-3; D gene: .; V gene: TRBV24-1; clone size: .; CDR3 protein: CATSLDSTDTQYF; CDR3 DNA: TGTGCCACCAGTCTCGACAGTACAGATACGCAGTATTTT
J gene: TRBJ2-1; D gene: TRBD1; V gene: TRBV7-2; clone size: .; CDR3 protein: CASSTQDRGHEQFF; CDR3 DNA: TGTGCCAGCAGCACTCAGGACAGGGGGCATGAGCAGTTCTTC
J gene: TRBJ2-3; D gene: TRBD1; V gene: TRBV5-1; clone size: .; CDR3 protein: CASSSGQGSTDTQYF; CDR3 DNA: TGCGCCAGCAGCTCGGGACAGGGGAGCACAGATACGCAGTATTTT
J gene: TRBJ2-1; D gene: .; V gene: TRBV5-1; clone size: .; CDR3 protein: CASSPSARSEQFF; CDR3 DNA: TGCGCCAGCAGCCCGTCGGCCCGGAGTGAGCAGTTCTTC
J gene: TRBJ2-6; D gene: .; V gene: TRBV7-2; clone size: .; CDR3 protein: CASSLGSTGANVLTF; CDR3 DNA: TGTGCCAGCAGCTTAGGGAGCACCGGGGCCAACGTCCTGACTTTC
J gene: TRBJ2-5; D gene: TRBD1; V gene: TRBV6-5; clone size: .; CDR3 protein: CASSFGTGQAETQYF; CDR3 DNA: TGTGCCAGCAGTTTCGGGACAGGGCAGGCGGAGACCCAGTACTTC
J gene: TRBJ2-5; D gene: TRBD2; V gene: TRBV6-2/TRBV6-3; clone size: .; CDR3 protein: CASSYSPPGGGETQYF; CDR3 DNA: TGTGCCAGCAGTTACTCCCCCCCGGGAGGGGGGGAGACCCAGTACTTC
J gene: TRBJ2-7; D gene: TRBD1; V gene: TRBV30; clone size: .; CDR3 protein: CAWSVLTGDEQYF; CDR3 DNA: TGTGCCTGGAGTGTGCTGACAGGGGACGAGCAGTACTTC
J gene: TRBJ2-3; D gene: TRBD1; V gene: TRBV7-2; clone size: .; CDR3 protein: CASNPGQGSRFWIDTQYF; CDR3 DNA: TGTGCCAGCAACCCGGGACAGGGGTCCAGGTTTTGGATAGATACGCAGTATTTT
J gene: TRBJ2-3; D gene: .; V gene: TRBV18; clone size: once; CDR3 protein: CASSPVEGSTDTQYF; CDR3 DNA: TGTGCCAGCTCACCAGTGGAGGGGAGCACAGATACGCAGTATTTT
J gene: TRBJ2-7; D gene: .; V gene: TRBV3-1/TRBV3-2; clone size: .; CDR3 protein: CASSQKRSQGQQYF; CDR3 DNA: TGTGCCAGCAGCCAAAAGCGTTCGCAGGGGCAGCAGTACTTC
J gene: TRBJ2-1; D gene: .; V gene: TRBV27; clone size: few; CDR3 protein: CASRGSIFVGNEQFF; CDR3 DNA: TGTGCCAGTCGGGGTAGTATTTTTGTCGGTAATGAGCAGTTCTTC
J gene: TRBJ2-7; D gene: TRBD2; V gene: TRBV6-2/TRBV6-3; clone size: .; CDR3 protein: CASSYRLAATYEQYF; CDR3 DNA: TGTGCCAGCAGTTATAGACTAGCGGCGACCTACGAGCAGTACTTC
J gene: TRBJ1-5; D gene: .; V gene: TRBV28; clone size: .; CDR3 protein: CASRRTEGYQPQHF; CDR3 DNA: TGTGCCAGCAGGAGGACGGAGGGTTATCAGCCCCAGCATTTT
J gene: TRBJ2-3; D gene: TRBD1; V gene: TRBV19; clone size: .; CDR3 protein: CASRGTGRTDTQYF; CDR3 DNA: TGTGCCAGTAGAGGGACAGGGCGCACAGATACGCAGTATTTT
J gene: TRBJ2-7; D gene: .; V gene: TRBV7-2; clone size: .; CDR3 protein: CASSPTRVTLYEQYF; CDR3 DNA: TGTGCCAGCAGCCCGACTCGGGTGACGCTGTACGAGCAGTACTTC
J gene: TRBJ2-1; D gene: .; V gene: TRBV5-4; clone size: .; CDR3 protein: CALSLGRQESSYNEQFF; CDR3 DNA: TGTGCCTTAAGCTTGGGAAGACAGGAGAGCTCCTACAATGAGCAGTTCTTC
J gene: TRBJ1-5; D gene: .; V gene: TRBV7-8; clone size: .; CDR3 protein: CASSSQGIHQPQHF; CDR3 DNA: TGTGCCAGCAGCTCACAGGGTATACATCAGCCCCAGCATTTT
J gene: TRBJ2-5; D gene: TRBD1; V gene: TRBV4-2; clone size: .; CDR3 protein: CASSHEVSRGLRETQYF; CDR3 DNA: TGTGCCAGCAGCCACGAAGTGAGCAGGGGGCTAAGAGAGACCCAGTACTTC
J gene: TRBJ2-7; D gene: TRBD2; V gene: TRBV7-2; clone size: .; CDR3 protein: CASSRKTTSGDLEQYF; CDR3 DNA: TGTGCCAGCAGCCGTAAAACGACTAGCGGGGACCTCGAGCAGTACTTC
J gene: TRBJ1-6; D gene: TRBD1; V gene: TRBV7-2; clone size: .; CDR3 protein: CASSLAGQVNSPLHF; CDR3 DNA: TGTGCCAGCAGCTTAGCGGGACAGGTTAATTCACCCCTCCACTTT
J gene: TRBJ2-7; D gene: TRBD1; V gene: TRBV6-2/TRBV6-3; clone size: .; CDR3 protein: CASSGTETYEQYF; CDR3 DNA: TGTGCCAGCAGTGGGACAGAGACCTACGAGCAGTACTTC
J gene: TRBJ1-3; D gene: TRBD1; V gene: TRBV9; clone size: .; CDR3 protein: CASSPWTGGAGNTIYF; CDR3 DNA: TGTGCCAGCAGCCCCTGGACAGGGGGCGCTGGAAACACCATATATTTT
J gene: TRBJ2-5; D gene: TRBD1; V gene: TRBV18; clone size: few; CDR3 protein: CASSPGQGAPRETQYF; CDR3 DNA: TGTGCCAGCTCACCAGGACAGGGGGCTCCTCGGGAGACCCAGTACTTC
J gene: TRBJ1-5; D gene: .; V gene: TRBV2; clone size: .; CDR3 protein: CASTGTRQPQHF; CDR3 DNA: TGTGCCAGCACCGGAACGAGGCAGCCCCAGCATTTT
J gene: TRBJ2-1; D gene: .; V gene: TRBV6-6; clone size: once; CDR3 protein: CASHSDLAEQFF; CDR3 DNA: TGTGCCAGCCACAGCGATCTAGCGGAGCAGTTCTTC
J gene: TRBJ2-1; D gene: TRBD2; V gene: TRBV7-9; clone size: .; CDR3 protein: CASSFSGGYNEQFF; CDR3 DNA: TGTGCCAGCAGCTTTAGCGGGGGGTACAATGAGCAGTTCTTC
J gene: TRBJ1-5; D gene: .; V gene: TRBV2; clone size: .; CDR3 protein: CASSEGASNQPQHF; CDR3 DNA: TGTGCCAGCAGTGAGGGGGCTAGCAATCAGCCCCAGCATTTT
J gene: TRBJ2-7; D gene: TRBD2; V gene: TRBV5-6; clone size: .; CDR3 protein: CASRLTAGVNEQYF; CDR3 DNA: TGTGCCAGCAGGCTAACGGCGGGAGTTAACGAGCAGTACTTC
J gene: TRBJ2-3; D gene: .; V gene: TRBV21-1; clone size: .; CDR3 protein: CASSKRGLAGGWNTQYF; CDR3 DNA: TGTGCCAGCAGCAAAAGGGGACTAGCGGGAGGTTGGAATACGCAGTATTTT
J gene: TRBJ1-6; D gene: .; V gene: TRBV5-6; clone size: few; CDR3 protein: CASSLGVASPLHF; CDR3 DNA: TGTGCCAGCAGCTTGGGAGTCGCTTCACCCCTCCACTTT
J gene: TRBJ1-2; D gene: .; V gene: TRBV5-1; clone size: .; CDR3 protein: CASSLEAGAGGYTF; CDR3 DNA: TGCGCCAGCAGCTTGGAGGCGGGGGCCGGGGGCTACACCTTC
J gene: TRBJ1-5; D gene: .; V gene: TRBV4-1; clone size: .; CDR3 protein: CASSLTGGNQPQHF; CDR3 DNA: TGCGCCAGCAGCCTGACAGGAGGCAATCAGCCCCAGCATTTT
J gene: TRBJ1-5; D gene: .; V gene: TRBV18; clone size: few; CDR3 protein: CASSPFLSNQPQHF; CDR3 DNA: TGTGCCAGCTCACCGTTCCTGAGCAATCAGCCCCAGCATTTT
J gene: TRBJ1-2; D gene: TRBD1; V gene: TRBV28; clone size: .; CDR3 protein: CASSYLTGDNYGYTF; CDR3 DNA: TGTGCCAGCAGTTACTTGACAGGGGATAACTATGGCTACACCTTC
J gene: TRBJ1-4; D gene: .; V gene: TRBV18; clone size: .; CDR3 protein: CASSPAQGMSGKLFF; CDR3 DNA: TGTGCCAGCTCACCCGCACAGGGAATGTCTGGAAAACTGTTTTTT
J gene: TRBJ1-1; D gene: .; V gene: TRBV11-3; clone size: once; CDR3 protein: CASSFLRDTEAFF; CDR3 DNA: TGTGCCAGCAGCTTTCTTAGAGACACTGAAGCTTTCTTT
J gene: TRBJ1-6; D gene: .; V gene: TRBV4-2; clone size: once; CDR3 protein: CASSQVGNDISFQDLHF; CDR3 DNA: TGTGCCAGCAGCCAAGTTGGTAATGACATCTCCTTTCAGGACCTCCACTTT
J gene: TRBJ2-3; D gene: .; V gene: TRBV5-6; clone size: .; CDR3 protein: CASSLKGLYTDTQYF; CDR3 DNA: TGTGCCAGCAGCTTGAAGGGGCTGTACACAGATACGCAGTATTTT